The 12 T cell receptor beta chains reported below all come from one sample, sequenced in a study of CD4+ T cells in melanoma. Only in-frame clones appear in the TCRdb table, and some are missing; sequencing was by immunoSEQ multiplex PCR. Here the sample spans about 18,000 clones, over 70% being singletons. The source material was cells from a culture (not recorded whether cultured in vitro). The receptors here all came from a human donor with melanoma.

The V and J genes are TRBV4-2 and TRBJ2-3; 10 nucleotides match TRBD1. V trimming: 6 bases; J trimming: 6 bases; junction bases outside the gene matches: 12. The CDR3 extends over 16 amino acids. Per the germline V gene, CDR1 is LGHNA and CDR2 is YNFKEQ. CDR3: CASSLRQGASLDTQYF. Written as DNA, the CDR3 is TGTGCCAGCAGTCTTAGACAGGGGGCGAGTTTGGATACGCAGTATTTT.

The chain has TRBV5-1 and TRBJ2-3, with 11 bases matching TRBD2. The CDR3 runs to 18 residues. CDR1 is SGHRS, CDR2 YFSETQ, per germline. The V segment lost 3 bases and the J segment 5 bases; nucleotides outside the gene matches: 14. CDR3: CASSSGFLAGGHGDTQYF. The CDR3 DNA reads TGCGCCAGCAGCTCCGGATTCTTAGCGGGGGGGCATGGAGATACGCAGTATTTT.

Written as DNA, the CDR3 is TGTGCCAGCAGCCCGACTGGAAACCAGTATTTT. Translated, it gives CASSPTGNQYF. The chain joins TRBV11-2 to TRBJ2-3; D gene uncertain. The CDR3 runs 11 residues. Germline V CDR1 and CDR2: SGHAT, FQNNGV. V was cut by 5 bases and J by 12 bases, with 12 bases left in between.

This clone was observed a handful of times. V and J are TRBV9 and TRBJ2-2, with D unresolved. Trimming took 2 bases from V and 0 from J, leaving 5 bases between them. CDR1 is SGDLS, CDR2 YYNGEE, per germline. The CDR3 consists of 14 residues. This chain's CDR3 is CASSVYANTGELFF. In DNA, the CDR3 is TGTGCCAGCAGCGTGTACGCGAACACCGGGGAGCTGTTTTTT.

The genes are TRBV5-5 and TRBJ1-6; D remains ambiguous. Trimming removed 1 base at V and 0 bases at J, with 14 bases between. This CDR3 comprises 18 residues. Germline V CDR1 and CDR2: SGHKS, YYEKEE (reference sequence). CDR3 in amino acids: CASSLLGKPGSYNSPLHF. In DNA form, the CDR3 reads TGTGCCAGCAGCTTGCTCGGAAAGCCAGGCTCCTATAATTCACCCCTCCACTTT. The variable domain in full, completed from reference TRBV5-5 and TRBJ1-6, reads DAGVTQSPTHLIKTRGQQVTLRCSPISGHKSVSWYQQVLGQGPQFIFQYYEKEERGRGNFPDRFSARQFPNYSSELNVNALLLGDSALYLCASSLLGKPGSYNSPLHFGNGTRLTVT.

This clone is a singleton in its sample. The genes are TRBV5-4 and TRBJ2-1; D is possibly TRBD2 (6 bases). The CDR3 runs to 16 residues. CDR1 SGHNT and CDR2 YYREEE come from the germline V gene (reference sequence). The V and J ends lost 0 bases and 1 base respectively, with 11 bases between them. CDR3 in amino acids: CASSLVAGPSYNEQFF. In DNA form, the CDR3 reads TGTGCCAGCAGCTTGGTGGCGGGGCCTTCCTACAATGAGCAGTTCTTC.

A single count supports this clone. The CDR3 DNA reads as TGTGCCAGCAGCCTTGGAACATGGTCCCCTACCGGGGAGCTGTTTTTT. Encoded protein: CASSLGTWSPTGELFF. V and J are TRBV5-4 and TRBJ2-2; D uncertain. The CDR3 has 16 residues. Germline CDR1 SGHNT, CDR2 YYREEE (reference sequence). Trimming removed 4 bases from V and 5 bases from J, with 18 bases in between.

V gene TRBV18 combines with J gene TRBJ2-7; 8 bases are a match to TRBD1. The V gene's germline CDR1 is KGHSH and CDR2 LQKENI. Losses at the gene ends were 3 bases for V and 0 bases for J; bases not matched to a gene: 4. The CDR3 runs to 15 residues. The CDR3 here is CASSPGTGLSYEQYF. In nucleotides, the CDR3 is TGTGCCAGCTCACCCGGGACAGGCCTCTCCTACGAGCAGTACTTC.

The V gene is TRBV7-8, the J gene TRBJ2-7; D is perhaps TRBD1 (5 bases). The germline CDR1 and CDR2 sequences are SGHVS and FQNEAQ. V was cut by 1 base and J by 0 bases, with 7 bases left in between. This CDR3 spans 14 amino acids. The CDR3 loop is CASSLGGPSYEQYF. CDR3 bases: TGTGCCAGCAGCTTAGGGGGCCCCTCCTACGAGCAGTACTTC.

This clone showed up just a few times. The chain couples TRBV7-2 to TRBJ2-3; 8 bases line up with TRBD2. CDR3 length: 14 amino acids. Germline V gene sequence: CDR1 SGHTA, CDR2 FQGNSA. V gave up 6 bases and J gave up 2 bases; unmatched junction bases: 4. The CDR3 loop reads CASSPAGVTDTQYF. The DNA for the CDR3 is TGTGCCAGCAGTCCAGCGGGGGTCACAGATACGCAGTATTTT. Based on the CDR3 plus reference TRBV7-2 and TRBJ2-3, the full variable domain is GAGVSQSPSNKVTEKGKDVELRCDPISGHTALYWYRQSLGQGLEFLIYFQGNSAPDKSGLPSDRFSAERTGGSVSTLTIQRTQQEDSAVYLCASSPAGVTDTQYFGPGTRLTVL.

This clone has more than one count but fewer than ten. The genes are TRBV7-3 and TRBJ2-3, with D perhaps TRBD1 or TRBD2 (5 bases each). Trimming took 5 bases from V and 3 from J, leaving 18 bases between them. This CDR3 has 16 amino acids. CDR1 is SGHTA and CDR2 is FQGTGA in the germline V gene. The CDR3 coding sequence is TGTGCCAGCAGCCCGGGGACGGTCAGGTCAACAGATACGCAGTATTTT. Its protein is CASSPGTVRSTDTQYF.

V gene TRBV9 combines with J gene TRBJ1-4; D is possibly TRBD1 (6 bases). Germline assignment: CDR1 SGDLS and CDR2 YYNGEE. CDR3 size: 15 residues. V gave up 0 bases and J gave up 5 bases, with 11 bases separating them. CDR3 region: CASSVVGGANEKLFF. The CDR3 DNA reads as TGTGCCAGCAGCGTAGTCGGGGGGGCAAATGAAAAACTGTTTTTT.